This T cell receptor (beta chain) was identified in a study of CD8 T cells in ankylosing spondylitis. TCRdb used MiXCR to reprocess the 5' RACE reads, holding one entry per CDR3 protein. This table has roughly 220,000 distinct CDR3 sequences, roughly a tenth appearing once. Germline trimming cut 0 bases from V and 2 bases from J; bases unmatched to any gene: 14. There are 18 residues in the CDR3. Germline CDR1 is DFQATT and CDR2 is SNEGSKA (reference sequence). Study-wide findings and caveats: Ankylosing spondylitis blood appeared to be characterized by a TCR beta motif of under 10 highly homologous variants. Reports say disease-linked clones showed up significantly more in matched ankylosing spondylitis synovial fluid. Relatively scarce in peripheral blood, disease-linked clones were CD8+.

This clonotype was found many times. What it recognizes is unknown. The sequencing sample was made of blood, either unsorted or a sorted T cell fraction (not recorded which). The receptor's source is a male donor with ankylosing spondylitis or in good health (not recorded which). This chain uses TRBV20-1 with TRBJ2-3; 7 bases agree with TRBD2. CDR3 amino acids: CSARDGARPSGITDTQYF. The CDR3 DNA reads TGCAGTGCTAGAGATGGGGCACGGCCTAGCGGAATCACAGATACGCAGTATTTT.